These 5 T cell receptor beta chains were sequenced from one sample in a study of T cell changes during pregnancy in multiple sclerosis. Sequencing used immunoSEQ multiplex PCR; TCRdb keeps in-frame clones, though not all of them. The sample holds about 71,000 clones, around nine tenths seen once. Specimen: CD8+ T cells from peripheral blood mononuclear cells, collected before pregnancy. The source is a female donor with multiple sclerosis, enrolled in a pregnancy study.

This clone appeared a single time. The genes are TRBV2 and TRBJ2-5, with TRBD2 identical over 8 bases. The length of the CDR3 is 16 residues. Germline-derived CDR1 and CDR2 are SNHLY and FYNNEI. V shed 2 bases and J 1 base; nucleotides not matched to a gene: 6. The CDR3 loop reads CASSETRGGSQETQYF. The CDR3 region has the DNA TGTGCCAGCAGTGAAACCCGGGGGGGATCCCAAGAGACCCAGTACTTC. Filled out from reference TRBV2 and TRBJ2-5, the complete variable domain reads EPEVTQTPSHQVTQMGQEVILRCVPISNHLYFYWYRQILGQKVEFLVSFYNNEISEKSEIFDDQFSVERPDGSNFTLKIRSTKLEDSAMYFCASSETRGGSQETQYFGPGTRLLVL.

This clone was recorded once. The gene calls are TRBV27 and TRBJ2-5; D is possibly TRBD1 (6 bases). V lost 2 bases and J lost 4, with 11 bases in between. The CDR3 totals 14 residues. Germline CDR1 and CDR2: MNHEY and SMNVEV (reference sequence). The CDR3 region has the DNA TGTGCCAGCAGTTTAGGACAGTGGGGAGAGACCCAGTACTTC. Its translation: CASSLGQWGETQYF.

This rearrangement joins TRBV7-2 to TRBJ2-5; 9 bases fit TRBD2. This CDR3 has 17 residues. Per the germline V gene, CDR1 is SGHTA and CDR2 is FQGNSA. The junction had 11 bases not matched to a gene; V was cut back by 1 base and J by 5 bases. CDR3 nucleotides: TGTGCCAGCAGCTTAGAGGTTTTTCTAGCGGGGACGGAGACCCAGTACTTC. Residues: CASSLEVFLAGTETQYF.

This chain links TRBV19 with TRBJ1-2; D call uncertain. The V end lost 1 base, the J end lost 4 bases, and 19 bases lay between the germline ends. The CDR3 length is 17 residues. Germline values: CDR1 LNHDA, CDR2 SQIVND (reference sequence). The CDR3 sequence is CASSIGQIPTLGYGYTF. In DNA form, the CDR3 reads TGTGCCAGTAGTATAGGACAAATTCCCACTCTGGGCTATGGCTACACCTTC.

CDR3 amino acids: CASSVGLRKTEQYF. CDR3 sequence (DNA): TGTGCCAGCAGCGTTGGACTACGTAAGACCGAGCAGTACTTC. The chain carries TRBV9 and TRBJ2-7, with D possibly being TRBD2 (6 bases). Trimming shortened V by 2 bases and J by 6 bases, and 15 bases separated the two germline ends. This CDR3 comprises 14 residues. Germline-derived CDR1 and CDR2 are SGDLS and YYNGEE.